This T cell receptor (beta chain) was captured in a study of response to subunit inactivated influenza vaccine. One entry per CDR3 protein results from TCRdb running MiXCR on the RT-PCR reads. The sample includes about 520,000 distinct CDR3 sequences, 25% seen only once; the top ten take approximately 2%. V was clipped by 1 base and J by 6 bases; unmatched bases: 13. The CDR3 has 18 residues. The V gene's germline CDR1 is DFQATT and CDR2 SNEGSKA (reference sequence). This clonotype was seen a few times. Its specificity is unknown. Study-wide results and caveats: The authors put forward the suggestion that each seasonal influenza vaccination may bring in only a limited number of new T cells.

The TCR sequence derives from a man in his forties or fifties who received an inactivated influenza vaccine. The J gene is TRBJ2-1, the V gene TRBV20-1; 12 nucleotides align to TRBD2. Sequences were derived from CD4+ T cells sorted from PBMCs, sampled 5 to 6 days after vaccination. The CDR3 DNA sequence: TGCAGTGCTAGAGTTCCTAGCGGGGGGGCCGTTGGAGCCAATGAGCAGTTCTTC. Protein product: CSARVPSGGAVGANEQFF.